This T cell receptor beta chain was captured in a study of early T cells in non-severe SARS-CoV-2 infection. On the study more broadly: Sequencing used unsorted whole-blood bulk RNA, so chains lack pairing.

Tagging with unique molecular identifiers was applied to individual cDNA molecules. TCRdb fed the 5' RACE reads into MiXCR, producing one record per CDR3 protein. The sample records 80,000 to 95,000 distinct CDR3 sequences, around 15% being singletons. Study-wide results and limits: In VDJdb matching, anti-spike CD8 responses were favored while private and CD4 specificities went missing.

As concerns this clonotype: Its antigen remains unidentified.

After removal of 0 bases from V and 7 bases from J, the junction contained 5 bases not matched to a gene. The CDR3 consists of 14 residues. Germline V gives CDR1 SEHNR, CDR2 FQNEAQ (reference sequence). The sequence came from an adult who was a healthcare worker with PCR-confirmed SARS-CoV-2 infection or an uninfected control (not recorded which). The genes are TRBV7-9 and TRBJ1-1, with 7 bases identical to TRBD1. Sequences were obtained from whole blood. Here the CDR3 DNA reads TGTGCCAGCAGCTTAGCGGGACAGTATTATGAAGCTTTCTTT. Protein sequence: CASSLAGQYYEAFF.